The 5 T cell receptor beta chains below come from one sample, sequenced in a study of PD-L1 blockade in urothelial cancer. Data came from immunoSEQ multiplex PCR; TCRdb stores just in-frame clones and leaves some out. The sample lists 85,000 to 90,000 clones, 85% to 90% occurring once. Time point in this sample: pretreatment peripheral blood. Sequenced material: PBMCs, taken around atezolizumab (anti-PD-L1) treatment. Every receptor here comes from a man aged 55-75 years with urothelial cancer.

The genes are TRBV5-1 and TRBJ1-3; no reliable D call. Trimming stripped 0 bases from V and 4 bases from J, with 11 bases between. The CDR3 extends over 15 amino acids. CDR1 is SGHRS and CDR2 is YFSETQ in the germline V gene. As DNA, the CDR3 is TGCGCCAGCAGCTTGGAGGCAGGTCGGGGAAACACCATATATTTT. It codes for CASSLEAGRGNTIYF.

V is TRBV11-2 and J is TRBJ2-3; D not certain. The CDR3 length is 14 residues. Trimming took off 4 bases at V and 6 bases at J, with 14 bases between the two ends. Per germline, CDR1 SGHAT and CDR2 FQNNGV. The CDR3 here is CASSYLNEVDTQYF. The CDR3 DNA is TGTGCCAGCAGCTACCTAAATGAGGTGGATACGCAGTATTTT.

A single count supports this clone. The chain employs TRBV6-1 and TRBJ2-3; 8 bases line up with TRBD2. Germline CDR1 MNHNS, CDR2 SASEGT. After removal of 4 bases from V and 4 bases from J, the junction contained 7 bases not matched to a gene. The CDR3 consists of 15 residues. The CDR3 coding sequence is TGTGCCAGCAGTGTACTAGCGGTTTACGCAGATACGCAGTATTTT. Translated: CASSVLAVYADTQYF.

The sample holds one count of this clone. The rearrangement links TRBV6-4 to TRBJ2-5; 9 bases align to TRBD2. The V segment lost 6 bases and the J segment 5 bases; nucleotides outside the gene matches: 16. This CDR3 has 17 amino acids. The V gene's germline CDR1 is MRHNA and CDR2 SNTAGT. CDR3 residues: CASSAPGLAPRLETQYF. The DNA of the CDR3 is TGTGCCAGCAGCGCCCCGGGACTAGCTCCCCGTCTGGAGACCCAGTACTTC.

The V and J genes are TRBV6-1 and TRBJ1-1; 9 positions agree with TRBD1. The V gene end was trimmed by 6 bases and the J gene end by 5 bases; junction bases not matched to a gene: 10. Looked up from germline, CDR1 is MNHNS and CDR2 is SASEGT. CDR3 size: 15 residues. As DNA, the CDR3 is TGTGCCAGCAGACCCAGGACAGGGGAAGAGACTGAAGCTTTCTTT. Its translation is CASRPRTGEETEAFF.